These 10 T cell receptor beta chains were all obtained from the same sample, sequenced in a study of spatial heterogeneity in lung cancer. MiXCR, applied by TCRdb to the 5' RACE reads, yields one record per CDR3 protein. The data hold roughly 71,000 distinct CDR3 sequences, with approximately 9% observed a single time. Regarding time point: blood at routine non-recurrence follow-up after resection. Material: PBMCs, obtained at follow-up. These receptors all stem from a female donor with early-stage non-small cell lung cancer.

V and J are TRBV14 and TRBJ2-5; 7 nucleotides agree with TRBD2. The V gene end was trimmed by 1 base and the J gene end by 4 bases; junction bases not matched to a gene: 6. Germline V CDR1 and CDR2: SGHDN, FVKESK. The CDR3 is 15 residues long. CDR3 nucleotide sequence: TGTGCCAGCAGCCAAGTGAGGGCTAGCGGAGAGACCCAGTACTTC. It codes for CASSQVRASGETQYF.

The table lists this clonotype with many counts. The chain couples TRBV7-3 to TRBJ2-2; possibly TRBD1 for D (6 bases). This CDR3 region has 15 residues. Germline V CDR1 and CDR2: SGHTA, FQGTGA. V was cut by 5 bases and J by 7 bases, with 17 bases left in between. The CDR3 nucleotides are TGTGCCAGCAGCGATCAAGGGGGTTTAGGCGGGGAGCTGTTTTTT. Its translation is CASSDQGGLGGELFF.

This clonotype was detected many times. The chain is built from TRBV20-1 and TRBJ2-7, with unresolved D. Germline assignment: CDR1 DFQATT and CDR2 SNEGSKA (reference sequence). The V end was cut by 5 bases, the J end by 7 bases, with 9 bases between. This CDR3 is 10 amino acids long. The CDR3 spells CSAQQDEQYF. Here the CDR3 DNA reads TGCAGTGCTCAGCAGGATGAGCAGTACTTC.

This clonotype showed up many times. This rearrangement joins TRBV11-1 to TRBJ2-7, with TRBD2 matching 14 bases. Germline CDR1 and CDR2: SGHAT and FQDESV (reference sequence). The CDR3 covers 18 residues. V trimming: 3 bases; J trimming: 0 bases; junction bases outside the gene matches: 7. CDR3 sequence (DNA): TGTGCCAGCAGCTTTGGACTAGCGGGAGGCGACAGCTCCTACGAGCAGTACTTC. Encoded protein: CASSFGLAGGDSSYEQYF.

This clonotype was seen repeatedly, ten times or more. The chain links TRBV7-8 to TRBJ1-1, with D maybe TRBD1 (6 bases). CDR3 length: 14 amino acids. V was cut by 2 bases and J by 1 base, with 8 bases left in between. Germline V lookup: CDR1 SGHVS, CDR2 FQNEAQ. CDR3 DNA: TGTGCCAGCAGCTTAACACAGGGGAACACTGAAGCTTTCTTT. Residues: CASSLTQGNTEAFF. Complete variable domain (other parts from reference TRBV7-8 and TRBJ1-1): GAGVSQSPRYKVAKRGQDVALRCDPISGHVSLFWYQQALGQGPEFLTYFQNEAQLDKSGLPSDRFFAERPEGSVSTLKIQRTQQEDSAVYLCASSLTQGNTEAFFGQGTRLTVV.

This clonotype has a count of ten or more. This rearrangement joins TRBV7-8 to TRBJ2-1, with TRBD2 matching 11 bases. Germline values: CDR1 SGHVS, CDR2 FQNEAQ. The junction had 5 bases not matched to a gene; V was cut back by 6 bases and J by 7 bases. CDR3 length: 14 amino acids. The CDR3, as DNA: TGTGCCAGCAGTCCGACTAGCGGGACTAATGAGCAGTTCTTC. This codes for CASSPTSGTNEQFF.

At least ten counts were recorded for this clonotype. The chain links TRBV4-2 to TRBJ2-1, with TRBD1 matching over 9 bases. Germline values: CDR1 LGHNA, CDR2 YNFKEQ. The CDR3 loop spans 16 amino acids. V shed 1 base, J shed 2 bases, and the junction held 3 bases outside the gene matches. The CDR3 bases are TGTGCCAGCAGCCAAGGACGACAGGGGGCCTACAATGAGCAGTTCTTC. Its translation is CASSQGRQGAYNEQFF.

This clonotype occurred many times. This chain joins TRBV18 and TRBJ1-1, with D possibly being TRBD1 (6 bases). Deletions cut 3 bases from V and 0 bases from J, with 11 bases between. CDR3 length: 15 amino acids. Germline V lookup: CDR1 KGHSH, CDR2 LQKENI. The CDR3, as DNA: TGTGCCAGCTCACCGTCAGGGGCTATGAACACTGAAGCTTTCTTT. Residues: CASSPSGAMNTEAFF.

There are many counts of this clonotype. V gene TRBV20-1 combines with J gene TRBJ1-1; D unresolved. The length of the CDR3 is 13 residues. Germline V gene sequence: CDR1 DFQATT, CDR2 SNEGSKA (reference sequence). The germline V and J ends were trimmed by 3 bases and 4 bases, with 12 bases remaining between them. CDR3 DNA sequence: TGCAGTGCTAGTTTTAGGGTGGGCACTGAAGCTTTCTTT. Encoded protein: CSASFRVGTEAFF.

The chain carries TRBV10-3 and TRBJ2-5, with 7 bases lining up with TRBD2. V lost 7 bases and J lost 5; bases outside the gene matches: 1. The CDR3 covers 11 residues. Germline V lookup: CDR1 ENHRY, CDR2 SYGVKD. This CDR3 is CAIKAGETQYF. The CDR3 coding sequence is TGTGCCATCAAAGCGGGGGAGACCCAGTACTTC.